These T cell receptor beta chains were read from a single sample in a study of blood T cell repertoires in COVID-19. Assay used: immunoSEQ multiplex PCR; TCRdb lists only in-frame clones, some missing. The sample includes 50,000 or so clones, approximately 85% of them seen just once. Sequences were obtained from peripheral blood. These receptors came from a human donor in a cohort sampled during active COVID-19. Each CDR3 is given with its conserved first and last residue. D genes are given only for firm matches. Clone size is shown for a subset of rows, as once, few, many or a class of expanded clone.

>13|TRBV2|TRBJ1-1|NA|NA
CASSGNMVAEAFF
TGTGCCAGCAGTGGTAATATGGTAGCTGAAGCTTTCTTT
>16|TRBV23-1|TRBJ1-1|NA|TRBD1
CASSIAGGFQGTEAFF
TGCGCCAGCAGTATAGCAGGGGGCTTCCAGGGCACTGAAGCTTTCTTT
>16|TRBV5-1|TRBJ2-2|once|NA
CASSSSGRTNTGELFF
TGCGCCAGCAGCAGCAGCGGGCGGACGAACACCGGGGAGCTGTTTTTT
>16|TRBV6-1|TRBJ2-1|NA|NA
CASSGINPSSYNEQFF
TGTGCCAGCAGTGGTATTAACCCGAGCTCCTACAATGAGCAGTTCTTC
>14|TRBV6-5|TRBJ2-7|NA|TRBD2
CASSKPTSFYEQYF
TGTGCCAGCAGTAAGCCGACTAGCTTCTACGAGCAGTACTTC
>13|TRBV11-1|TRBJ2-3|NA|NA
CASSRTLLDTQYF
TGTGCCAGCAGTCGGACACTCCTTGATACGCAGTATTTT
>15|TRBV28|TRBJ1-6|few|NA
CASSLAQEGNSPLHF
TGTGCCAGCAGTTTGGCGCAGGAGGGGAATTCACCCCTCCACTTT
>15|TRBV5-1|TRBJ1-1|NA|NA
CASSLGGGDRSGAFF
TGCGCCAGCAGCTTGGGAGGGGGGGACCGGTCCGGAGCTTTCTTT
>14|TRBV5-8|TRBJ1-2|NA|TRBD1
CASSSRDRGYGYTF
TGTGCCAGCAGTTCCCGGGACAGGGGATATGGCTACACCTTC
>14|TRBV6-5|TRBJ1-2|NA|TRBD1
CASSFLDRADGYTF
TGTGCCAGCAGTTTCCTGGACAGGGCTGATGGCTACACCTTC
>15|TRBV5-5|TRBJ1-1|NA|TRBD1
CASSSLGQGHTEAFF
TGTGCCAGCAGCTCACTGGGACAGGGTCACACTGAAGCTTTCTTT
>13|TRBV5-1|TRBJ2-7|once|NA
CASSLDASSEQYF
TGCGCCAGCAGCTTGGACGCGTCAAGCGAGCAGTACTTC
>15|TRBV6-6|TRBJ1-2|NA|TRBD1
CASSRDSLNNYGYTF
TGTGCCAGCAGCAGGGACAGCCTGAATAACTATGGCTACACCTTC
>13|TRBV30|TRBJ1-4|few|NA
CASSGTTNEKLFF
TGTGCCTCTTCCGGGACAACTAATGAAAAACTGTTTTTT
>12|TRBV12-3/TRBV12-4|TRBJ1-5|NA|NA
CASSFYDQPQHF
TGTGCCAGCAGTTTTTATGATCAGCCCCAGCATTTT
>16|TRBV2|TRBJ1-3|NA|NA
CASSDARPGVGNTIYF
TGTGCCAGCAGTGACGCGAGACCAGGGGTAGGAAACACCATATATTTT
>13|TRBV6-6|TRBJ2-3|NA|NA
CASRGTSTDTQYF
TGTGCCAGCAGAGGGACTAGCACAGATACGCAGTATTTT
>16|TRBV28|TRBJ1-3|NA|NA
CASSSLTPGTGNTIYF
TGTGCCAGCAGTTCCCTTACCCCAGGAACTGGAAACACCATATATTTT
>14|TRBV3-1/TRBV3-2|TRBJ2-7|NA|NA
CASSRSGIPYEQYF
TGTGCCAGCAGCCGGTCAGGGATACCCTACGAGCAGTACTTC
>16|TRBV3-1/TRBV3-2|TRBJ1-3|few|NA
CASSHPPPGTGNTIYF
TGTGCCAGCAGCCACCCCCCCCCAGGGACTGGAAACACCATATATTTT
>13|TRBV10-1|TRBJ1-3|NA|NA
CASGADSGNTIYF
TGCGCCAGCGGAGCGGATTCTGGAAACACCATATATTTT
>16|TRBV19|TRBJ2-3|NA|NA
CASSPLPGLGTDTQYF
TGTGCCAGTAGTCCCCTGCCGGGACTGGGCACAGATACGCAGTATTTT
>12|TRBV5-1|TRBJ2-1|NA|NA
CASSLGEREQFF
TGCGCCAGCAGCTTGGGGGAGCGTGAGCAGTTCTTC
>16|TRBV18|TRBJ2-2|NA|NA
CASSPRVGAETGELFF
TGTGCCAGCTCACCACGCGTGGGAGCAGAGACCGGGGAGCTGTTTTTT
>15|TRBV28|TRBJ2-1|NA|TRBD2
CASSFREVSYNEQFF
TGTGCCAGCAGTTTCCGGGAGGTATCCTACAATGAGCAGTTCTTC
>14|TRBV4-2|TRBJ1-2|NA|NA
CASSPLISKRGYTF
TGTGCCAGCAGCCCCCTGATAAGTAAGAGGGGCTACACCTTC
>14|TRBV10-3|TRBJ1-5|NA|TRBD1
CAISVGQVNQPQHF
TGTGCCATCAGTGTTGGACAGGTCAATCAGCCCCAGCATTTT
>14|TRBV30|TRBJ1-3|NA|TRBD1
CAWSVQGARNTIYF
TGTGCCTGGAGTGTACAGGGGGCGAGAAACACCATATATTTT
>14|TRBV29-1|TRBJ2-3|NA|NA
CSGGLGGETDTQYF
TGCAGCGGGGGACTGGGGGGAGAAACAGATACGCAGTATTTT
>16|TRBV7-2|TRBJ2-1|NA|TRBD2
CASSPRPAGGHNEQFF
TGTGCCAGCAGCCCGCGGCCAGCGGGGGGGCACAATGAGCAGTTCTTC
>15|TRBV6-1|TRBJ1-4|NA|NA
CASSEIGSGREKLFF
TGTGCCAGCAGTGAAATCGGCTCAGGGCGGGAAAAACTGTTTTTT
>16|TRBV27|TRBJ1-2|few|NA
CASSFGFSGGADGYTF
TGTGCCAGCAGTTTCGGGTTTAGTGGGGGGGCCGATGGCTACACCTTC
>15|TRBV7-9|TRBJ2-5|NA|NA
CASSLARAGQETQYF
TGTGCCAGCAGCTTAGCGCGGGCAGGCCAAGAGACCCAGTACTTC
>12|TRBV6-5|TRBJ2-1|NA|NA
CAGRDSLKEQFF
TGTGCCGGACGGGACTCCCTTAAGGAGCAGTTCTTC
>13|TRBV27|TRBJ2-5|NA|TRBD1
CASSYTGVETQYF
TGTGCCAGCAGTTATACAGGGGTCGAGACCCAGTACTTC
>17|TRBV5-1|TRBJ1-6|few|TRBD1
CASSTEDRAISNSPLHF
TGCGCCAGCAGCACCGAGGACAGGGCCATCTCTAATTCACCCCTCCACTTT
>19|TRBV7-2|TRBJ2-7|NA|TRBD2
CASSTNRVGTSGSHYEQYF
TGTGCCAGCAGCACCAACAGGGTAGGGACTAGCGGGTCCCACTACGAGCAGTACTTC
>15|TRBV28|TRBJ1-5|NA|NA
CASRIDRIPTAPQHF
TGTGCCAGCAGGATCGACAGGATACCCACCGCGCCCCAGCATTTT
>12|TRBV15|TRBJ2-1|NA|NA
CATSRDNYEQFF
TGTGCCACCAGCAGAGATAACTATGAGCAGTTCTTC
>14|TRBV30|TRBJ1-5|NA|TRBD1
CAWGKTGGNQPQHF
TGTGCCTGGGGGAAAACAGGGGGCAATCAGCCCCAGCATTTT
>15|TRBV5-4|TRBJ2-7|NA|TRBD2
CASSLIAGGSYEQYF
TGTGCCAGCAGCTTGATAGCGGGAGGCTCCTACGAGCAGTACTTC
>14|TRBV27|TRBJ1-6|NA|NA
CASSFSGSNSPLHF
TGTGCCAGCAGTTTCTCCGGGTCTAATTCACCCCTCCACTTT
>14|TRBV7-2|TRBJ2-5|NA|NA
CASSLRTVTETQYF
TGTGCCAGCAGCCTTAGAACAGTTACGGAGACCCAGTACTTC
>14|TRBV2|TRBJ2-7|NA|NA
CASRPRSVSYEQYF
TGTGCCAGCAGGCCCAGGTCTGTCTCCTACGAGCAGTACTTC
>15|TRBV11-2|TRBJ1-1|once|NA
CASSLDRLGSAEAFF
TGTGCCAGCAGCTTAGACCGACTCGGGAGCGCTGAAGCTTTCTTT
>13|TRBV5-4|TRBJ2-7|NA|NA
CASSPVEGGEQYF
TGTGCCAGCAGCCCGGTCGAAGGCGGCGAGCAGTACTTC
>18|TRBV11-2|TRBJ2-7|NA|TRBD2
CASNHATSGRARRVEQYF
TGTGCCAGCAACCACGCGACTAGCGGGAGGGCCCGGAGGGTCGAGCAGTACTTC
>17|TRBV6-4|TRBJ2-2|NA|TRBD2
CASSETSGGSTTGELFF
TGTGCCAGCAGCGAGACTAGCGGGGGGTCGACCACCGGGGAGCTGTTTTTT
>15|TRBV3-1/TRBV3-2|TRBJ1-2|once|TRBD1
CASSHIQTGGYGYTF
TGTGCCAGCAGCCATATACAGACAGGGGGCTATGGCTACACCTTC
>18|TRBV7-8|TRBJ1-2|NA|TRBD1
CASSLGGRGTLVADGYTF
TGTGCCAGCAGCTTAGGCGGCAGGGGGACCCTGGTCGCGGATGGCTACACCTTC